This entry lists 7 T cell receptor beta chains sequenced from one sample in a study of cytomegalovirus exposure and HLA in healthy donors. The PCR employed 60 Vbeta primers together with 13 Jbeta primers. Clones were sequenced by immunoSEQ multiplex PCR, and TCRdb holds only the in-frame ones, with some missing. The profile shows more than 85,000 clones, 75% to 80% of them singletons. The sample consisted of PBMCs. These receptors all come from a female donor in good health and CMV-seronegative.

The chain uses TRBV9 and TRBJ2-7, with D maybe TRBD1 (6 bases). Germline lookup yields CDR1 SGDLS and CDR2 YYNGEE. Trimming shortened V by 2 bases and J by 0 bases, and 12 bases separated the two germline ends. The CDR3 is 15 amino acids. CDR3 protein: CASSVGQKSSYEQYF. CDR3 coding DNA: TGTGCCAGCAGCGTTGGACAGAAAAGCTCCTACGAGCAGTACTTC.

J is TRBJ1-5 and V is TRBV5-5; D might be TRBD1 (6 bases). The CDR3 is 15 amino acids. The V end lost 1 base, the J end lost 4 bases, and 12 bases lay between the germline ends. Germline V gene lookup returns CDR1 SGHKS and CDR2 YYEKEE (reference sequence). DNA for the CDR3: TGTGCCAGCAGCTTGTGGCAGGGGACGAATCAGCCCCAGCATTTT. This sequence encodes CASSLWQGTNQPQHF.

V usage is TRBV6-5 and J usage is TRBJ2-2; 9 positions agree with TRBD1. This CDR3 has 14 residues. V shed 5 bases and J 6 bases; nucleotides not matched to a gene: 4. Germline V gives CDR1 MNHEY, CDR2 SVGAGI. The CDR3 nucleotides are TGTGCCAGCAGTCGGACAGGGGATGCCGGGGAGCTGTTTTTT. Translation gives CASSRTGDAGELFF.

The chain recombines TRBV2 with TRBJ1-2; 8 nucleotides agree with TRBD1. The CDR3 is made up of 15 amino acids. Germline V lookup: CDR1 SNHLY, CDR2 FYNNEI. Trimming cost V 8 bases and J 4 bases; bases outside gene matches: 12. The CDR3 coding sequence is TGTGCCAGCCAGATAGGGGGACAGGACAGCTATGGCTACACCTTC. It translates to CASQIGGQDSYGYTF.

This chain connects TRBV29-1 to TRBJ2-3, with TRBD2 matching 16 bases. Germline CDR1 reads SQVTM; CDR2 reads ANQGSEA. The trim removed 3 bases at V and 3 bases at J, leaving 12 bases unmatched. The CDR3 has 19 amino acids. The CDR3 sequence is CSVEVQGLAGGPGTDTQYF. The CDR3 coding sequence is TGCAGCGTTGAGGTCCAGGGACTAGCGGGAGGGCCTGGGACAGATACGCAGTATTTT.

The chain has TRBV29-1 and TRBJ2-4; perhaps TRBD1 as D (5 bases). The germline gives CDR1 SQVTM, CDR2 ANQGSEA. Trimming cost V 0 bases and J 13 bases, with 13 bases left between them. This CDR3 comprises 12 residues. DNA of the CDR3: TGCAGCGTTGAAGATCAGGGTGACAGACAGTACTTC. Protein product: CSVEDQGDRQYF.

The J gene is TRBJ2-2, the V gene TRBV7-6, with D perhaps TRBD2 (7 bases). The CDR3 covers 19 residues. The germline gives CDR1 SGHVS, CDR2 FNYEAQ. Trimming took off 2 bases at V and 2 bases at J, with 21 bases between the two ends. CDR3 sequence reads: CASSLWSRRGGINTGELFF. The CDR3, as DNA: TGTGCCAGCAGCTTATGGAGTCGGAGGGGGGGAATTAACACCGGGGAGCTGTTTTTT.